The entry below gives a single T cell receptor (beta chain) sequence along with its context. The antigen is unknown. TCRdb's copy holds only in-frame clones and misses some; the assay was immunoSEQ multiplex PCR. The profile covers about half a million clones, with around 89% appearing a single time and about 1.5% taken by the ten largest. The data are from a study of Ad26.COV2.S vaccination and SARS-CoV-2 variants. Study conclusions and caveats: Vaccine and placebo recipients had similar non-spike TCR breadth. Substantial breadth was reportedly displayed by spike-specific CD8+ and CD4+ T cell responses after vaccination.

Treatment meaning: 15 to 20 received Ad26.COV2.S at low or high dose, single or two shots; roughly 5 received placebo; per-sample allocation not given. After the first vaccine or placebo injection, samples were drawn on day 63. This person who donated was an adult of 18-55 years in Boston. This sequence originates from a person aged 18-60 years who received the Ad26.COV2.S COVID-19 vaccine or a placebo. Sequencing used peripheral blood, obtained in a trial of Ad26.COV2.S vaccine versus placebo.

In DNA, the CDR3 is TGTGCCAGCATTGGACAGGGGGGATCACCCCTCCACTTT. Encoded protein: CASIGQGGSPLHF. The rearrangement joins TRBV6-5 to TRBJ1-6; 10 nucleotides agree with TRBD1. Germline V gene data show CDR1 as MNHEY and CDR2 as SVGAGI. V dropped 7 bases and J dropped 10; count of bases not matched to a gene: 4. The CDR3 extends over 13 amino acids.